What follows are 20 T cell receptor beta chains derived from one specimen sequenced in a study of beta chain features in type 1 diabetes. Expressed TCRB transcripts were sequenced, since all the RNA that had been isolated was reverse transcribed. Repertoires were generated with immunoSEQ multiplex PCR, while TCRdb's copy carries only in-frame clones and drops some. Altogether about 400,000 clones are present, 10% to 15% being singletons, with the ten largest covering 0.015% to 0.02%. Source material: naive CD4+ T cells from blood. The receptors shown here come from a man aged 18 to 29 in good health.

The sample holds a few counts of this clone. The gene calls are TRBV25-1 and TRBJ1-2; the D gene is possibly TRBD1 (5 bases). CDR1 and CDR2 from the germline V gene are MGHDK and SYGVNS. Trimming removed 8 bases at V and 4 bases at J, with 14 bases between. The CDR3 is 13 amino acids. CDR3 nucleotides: TGTGCCAGCCAAAGGGCAGGGCTCTATGGCTACACCTTC. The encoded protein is CASQRAGLYGYTF.

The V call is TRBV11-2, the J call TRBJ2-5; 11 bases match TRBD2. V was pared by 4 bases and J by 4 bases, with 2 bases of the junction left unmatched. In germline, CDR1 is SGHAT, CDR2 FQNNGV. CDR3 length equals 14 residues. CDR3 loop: CASSSGLAGETQYF. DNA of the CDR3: TGTGCCAGCAGCTCCGGACTAGCGGGAGAGACCCAGTACTTC.

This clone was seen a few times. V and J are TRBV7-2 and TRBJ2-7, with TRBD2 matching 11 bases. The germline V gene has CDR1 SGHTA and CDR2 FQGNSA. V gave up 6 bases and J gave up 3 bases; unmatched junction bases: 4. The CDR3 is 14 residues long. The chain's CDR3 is CASSRSGRGYEQYF. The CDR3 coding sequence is TGTGCCAGCAGTCGTAGCGGGAGGGGCTACGAGCAGTACTTC.

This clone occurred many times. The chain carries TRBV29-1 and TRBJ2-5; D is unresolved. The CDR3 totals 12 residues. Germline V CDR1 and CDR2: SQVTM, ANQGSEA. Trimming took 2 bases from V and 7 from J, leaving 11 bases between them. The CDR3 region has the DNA TGCAGCGTTGAATTACACTCGGGGACCCAGTACTTC. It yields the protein CSVELHSGTQYF.

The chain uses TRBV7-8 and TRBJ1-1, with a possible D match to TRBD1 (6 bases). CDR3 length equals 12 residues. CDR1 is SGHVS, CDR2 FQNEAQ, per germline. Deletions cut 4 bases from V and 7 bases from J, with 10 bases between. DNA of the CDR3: TGTGCCAGCAGCTCACAGGGCGTTGAAGCTTTCTTT. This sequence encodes CASSSQGVEAFF.

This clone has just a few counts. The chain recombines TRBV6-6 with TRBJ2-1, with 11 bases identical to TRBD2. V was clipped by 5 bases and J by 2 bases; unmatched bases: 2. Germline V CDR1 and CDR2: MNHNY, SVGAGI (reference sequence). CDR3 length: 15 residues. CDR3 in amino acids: CASSHSGGAYNEQFF. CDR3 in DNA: TGTGCCAGCAGTCATAGCGGGGGGGCCTACAATGAGCAGTTCTTC.

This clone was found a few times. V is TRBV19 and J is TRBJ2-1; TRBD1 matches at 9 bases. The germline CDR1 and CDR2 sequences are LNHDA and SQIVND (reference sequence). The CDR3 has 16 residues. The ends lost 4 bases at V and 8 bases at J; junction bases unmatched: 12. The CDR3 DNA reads TGTGCCAGTAGTAACCCCGGGACAGGGCGCAAGGATGAGCAGTTCTTC. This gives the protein CASSNPGTGRKDEQFF.

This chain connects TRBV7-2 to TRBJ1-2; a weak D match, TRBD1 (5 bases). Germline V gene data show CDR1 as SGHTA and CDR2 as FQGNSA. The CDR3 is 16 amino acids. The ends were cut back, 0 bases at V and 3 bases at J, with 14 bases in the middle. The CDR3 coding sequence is TGTGCCAGCAGCTTAGCGTGGGGGGTGGATCACTATGGCTACACCTTC. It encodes CASSLAWGVDHYGYTF.

The CDR3 sequence is CASSLDLSGGGYEQYF. CDR3 nucleotide sequence: TGCGCCAGCAGCTTGGACCTCTCCGGGGGTGGGTACGAGCAGTACTTC. The chain has TRBV5-1 and TRBJ2-7, with D possibly matching TRBD2 (6 bases). The germline CDR1 and CDR2 sequences are SGHRS and YFSETQ. Trimming removed 0 bases from V and 4 bases from J, with 17 bases in between. CDR3 size: 16 residues.

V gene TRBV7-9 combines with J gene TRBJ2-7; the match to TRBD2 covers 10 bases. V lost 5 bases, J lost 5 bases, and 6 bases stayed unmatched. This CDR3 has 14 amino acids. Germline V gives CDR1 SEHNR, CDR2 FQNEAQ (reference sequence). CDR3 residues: CASSPRTSGHEQYF. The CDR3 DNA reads TGTGCCAGCAGCCCCCGGACTAGCGGCCACGAGCAGTACTTC.

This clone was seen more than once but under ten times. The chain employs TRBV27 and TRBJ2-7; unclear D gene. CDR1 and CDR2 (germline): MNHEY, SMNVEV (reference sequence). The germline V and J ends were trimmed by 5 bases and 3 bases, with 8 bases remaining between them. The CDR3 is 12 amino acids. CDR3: CASSPKYYEQYF. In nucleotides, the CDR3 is TGTGCCAGCAGTCCTAAATACTACGAGCAGTACTTC.

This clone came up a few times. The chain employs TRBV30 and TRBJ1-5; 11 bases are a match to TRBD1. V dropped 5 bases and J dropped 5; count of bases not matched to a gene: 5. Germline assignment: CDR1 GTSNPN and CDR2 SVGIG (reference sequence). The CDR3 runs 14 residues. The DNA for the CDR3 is TGTGCCTGGGCCGGACAGGGGGCTTATCAGCCCCAGCATTTT. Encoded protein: CAWAGQGAYQPQHF.

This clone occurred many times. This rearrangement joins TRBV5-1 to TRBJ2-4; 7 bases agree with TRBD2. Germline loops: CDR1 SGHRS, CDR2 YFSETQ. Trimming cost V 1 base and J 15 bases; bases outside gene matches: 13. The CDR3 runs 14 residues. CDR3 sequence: CASSLSGGSGIRYF. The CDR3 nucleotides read TGCGCCAGCAGCTTGTCGGGCGGGAGTGGGATCCGGTACTTC.

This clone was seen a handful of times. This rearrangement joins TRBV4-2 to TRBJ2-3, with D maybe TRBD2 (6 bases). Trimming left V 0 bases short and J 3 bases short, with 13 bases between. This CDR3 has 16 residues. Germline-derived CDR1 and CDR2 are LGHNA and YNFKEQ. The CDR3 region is CASSQEGGSGTDTQYF. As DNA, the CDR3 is TGTGCCAGCAGCCAAGAAGGAGGGTCCGGTACAGATACGCAGTATTTT.

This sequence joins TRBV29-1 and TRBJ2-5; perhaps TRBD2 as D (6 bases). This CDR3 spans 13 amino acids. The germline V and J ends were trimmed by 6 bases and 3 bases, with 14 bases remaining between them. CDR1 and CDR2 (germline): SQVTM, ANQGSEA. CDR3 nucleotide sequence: TGCAGCGTCAGCCGGGGAGGTGAAGAGACCCAGTACTTC. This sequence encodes CSVSRGGEETQYF.

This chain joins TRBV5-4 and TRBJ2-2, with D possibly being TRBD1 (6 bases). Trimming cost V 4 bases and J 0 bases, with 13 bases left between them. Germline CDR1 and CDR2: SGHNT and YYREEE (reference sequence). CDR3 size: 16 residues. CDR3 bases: TGTGCCAGCAGCGGTGGACAGCCACCGAACACCGGGGAGCTGTTTTTT. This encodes CASSGGQPPNTGELFF.

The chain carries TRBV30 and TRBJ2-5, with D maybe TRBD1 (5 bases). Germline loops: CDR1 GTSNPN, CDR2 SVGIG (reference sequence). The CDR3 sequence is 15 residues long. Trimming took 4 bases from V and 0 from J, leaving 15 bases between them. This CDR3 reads CAWNPPAGNQETQYF. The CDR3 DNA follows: TGTGCCTGGAACCCCCCCGCAGGGAACCAAGAGACCCAGTACTTC.

In DNA, the CDR3 is TGTGCCAGCAGTCTAACGAACGGGGGGACCGGGGAGCTGTTTTTT. It is translated as CASSLTNGGTGELFF. The chain links TRBV7-9 to TRBJ2-2; 7 bases are a match to TRBD2. This CDR3 spans 15 amino acids. With V trimmed by 6 bases and J by 5 bases, 9 bases remained unmatched. Germline V gives CDR1 SEHNR, CDR2 FQNEAQ (reference sequence).

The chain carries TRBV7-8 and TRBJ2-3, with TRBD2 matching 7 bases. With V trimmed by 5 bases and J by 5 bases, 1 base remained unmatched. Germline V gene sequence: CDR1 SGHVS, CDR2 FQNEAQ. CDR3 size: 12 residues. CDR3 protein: CASSPGGDTQYF. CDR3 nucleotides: TGTGCCAGCAGCCCGGGGGGAGATACGCAGTATTTT. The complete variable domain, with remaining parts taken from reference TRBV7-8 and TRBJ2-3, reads GAGVSQSPRYKVAKRGQDVALRCDPISGHVSLFWYQQALGQGPEFLTYFQNEAQLDKSGLPSDRFFAERPEGSVSTLKIQRTQQEDSAVYLCASSPGGDTQYFGPGTRLTVL.

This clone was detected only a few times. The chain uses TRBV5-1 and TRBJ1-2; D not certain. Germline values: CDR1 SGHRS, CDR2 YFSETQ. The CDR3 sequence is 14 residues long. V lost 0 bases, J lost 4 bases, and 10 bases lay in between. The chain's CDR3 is CASSLETPGYGYTF. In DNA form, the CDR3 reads TGCGCCAGCAGCTTGGAAACCCCGGGCTATGGCTACACCTTC.